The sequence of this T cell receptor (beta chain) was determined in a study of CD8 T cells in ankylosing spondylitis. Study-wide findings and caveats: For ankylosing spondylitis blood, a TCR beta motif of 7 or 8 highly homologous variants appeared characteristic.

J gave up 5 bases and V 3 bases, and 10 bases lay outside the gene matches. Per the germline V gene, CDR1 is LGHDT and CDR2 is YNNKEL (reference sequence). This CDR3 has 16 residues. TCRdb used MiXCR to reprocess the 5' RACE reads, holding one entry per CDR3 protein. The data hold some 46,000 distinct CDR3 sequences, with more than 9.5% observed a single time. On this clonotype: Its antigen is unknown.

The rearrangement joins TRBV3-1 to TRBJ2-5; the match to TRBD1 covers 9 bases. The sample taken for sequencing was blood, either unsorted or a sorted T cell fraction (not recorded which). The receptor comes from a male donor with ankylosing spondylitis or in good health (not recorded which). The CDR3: CASSQQQGAGDETQYF. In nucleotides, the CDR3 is TGTGCCAGCAGCCAGCAACAGGGGGCAGGCGATGAGACCCAGTACTTC.